This TCR beta chain was recorded in a study of Ad26.COV2.S vaccination and SARS-CoV-2 variants (dated by TCRdb to the early 2020s). The study in broad terms: Donors in the vaccine arm were drawn from COV1001, a phase I-IIa trial of Ad26.COV2.S in healthy adults that was multicentre, randomized, double-blind and placebo-controlled. Sequencing of the TCRbeta repertoire served to evaluate the specificity and breadth of SARS-CoV-2-reactive T cell receptors following Ad26.COV2.S vaccination. Ad26.COV2.S was administered intramuscularly at 5 x 10^10 or 1 x 10^11 viral particles, either as a single shot or as two shots given 56 days apart. Trial participants were randomized into five groups of five, in which low-dose or high-dose Ad26.COV2.S was given once or twice, or placebo was given on both occasions. Blinding of investigators to trial group allocation was maintained during experiments and outcome assessment. A total of roughly 30 samples were included in the TCR-sequenced set, comprising some 20 Ad26.COV2.S vaccine recipients, 5 placebo recipients and 8 SARS-CoV-2 convalescent individuals.

Relative to germline, V is 0 bases shorter and J is 4 bases shorter, with 6 bases between their ends. The germline V gene encodes CDR1 MNHEY and CDR2 SVGAGI. The CDR3, from cysteine to phenylalanine, totals 14 residues. Here the CDR3 DNA is all that survives: 42 bases in frame from base 1. A note on this clone: What this receptor recognizes is not known. No much larger clone exists at a distance of one base, and base qualities are not known.

The label giving this sample's treatment or condition can be read as: 19 received Ad26.COV2.S at low or high dose, single or two shots; about five received placebo; per-sample allocation not given. Repertoires of vaccine and placebo recipients were sequenced from samples collected on day 63 after the first injection. Cohort 1b enrolled 20 to 30 adults aged 18-55 years at a single site in Boston, USA, between 29 July and 7 August 2020. Ad26.COV2.S was a replication-incompetent adenovirus type 26 vector that expressed a prefusion-stabilized SARS-CoV-2 spike protein derived from the original Wuhan strain. Overall study results and their limits: Vaccine and placebo recipients had similar non-spike TCR breadth, a finding consistent with the vaccine containing only spike. Substantial breadth of spike-specific CD8+ and CD4+ T cell responses was reported after vaccination. The authors noted that the TCR breadth and depth analyses may have underestimated total T cell responses. The study was not powered to compare responses between vaccine doses or regimens. Spike-specific TCR breadth was higher in Ad26.COV2.S recipients than in placebo recipients (P = 0.0014).

The immunoSEQ Assay was the method used to sequence TCRbeta CDR3 regions. After extraction, genomic DNA underwent amplification by bias-controlled multiplex PCR, followed by high-throughput sequencing. As for how the authors treated the data: Collapsing and filtering of sequences were performed to quantify the absolute abundance of each unique TCRbeta CDR3 region. Usable DNA was measured by amplifying reference genes present in all nucleated cells, and TCRbeta template counts were normalized to that usable DNA to estimate T cell fraction. Repertoire TCRs were annotated as SARS-CoV-2-specific by exact matching of V gene, CDR3 amino acid sequence and J gene to a known reactive TCR set. The reference SARS-CoV-2 TCR set came from MIRA and was filtered for enrichment in COVID-19-positive ImmuneCODE repertoires, removing public or cross-reactive TCRs. Using the MIRA antigens, annotated TCRs were further analysed by specific ORF or by position within an ORF. Depth was the summed frequency of annotated unique rearrangements, while breadth was defined as annotated unique rearrangements over total unique productive rearrangements. Two-sided Wilcoxon rank-sum tests were used to compare TCR breadth between groups. In its TCRdb copy, this immuneACCESS table keeps in-frame sequences only and misses some clones. Where compared with another copy, unresolved V genes explain less than half of these, and the others have no known cause. Clone size and V and J calls were adopted from that table, with D and trimming inferred from the DNA. The sample table contains about 420,000 clones; only one count was recorded for roughly 90% of them. The ten biggest clones cover about 3.6% of the sample.

The chain is made from TRBV6-5 and TRBJ2-2; the D gene remains uncertain. The TCR sequence derives from a person aged 18-60 years who received the Ad26.COV2.S COVID-19 vaccine or a placebo. The sample consisted of peripheral blood, taken in a trial of Ad26.COV2.S vaccine versus placebo. At the DNA level, the sequence is TGTGCCAGCAGTTACTCCAGACCCACCGGGGAGCTGTTTTTT. Its protein reads: CASSYSRPTGELFF.